This T cell receptor (beta chain) was observed in a study of cytomegalovirus exposure and HLA in healthy donors. Findings and caveats of the study: TRBV6-2, TRBV6-3 and other indistinguishable V segments were excluded.

With respect to this clone: The antigen is unknown.

Each donor was healthy, and each was a bone marrow donor. The PCR ran on 60 Vbeta and 13 Jbeta primers. The data were produced by immunoSEQ multiplex PCR, yet TCRdb's version contains in-frame clones alone and is incomplete. In the table there are roughly 190,000 clones, roughly 85% of which are singletons. CDR1 and CDR2 from the germline V gene are WNHNN and SYGVQD (reference sequence). Trimming shortened V by 0 bases and J by 6 bases, and 13 bases separated the two germline ends. This CDR3 is 15 amino acids long. The receptor was isolated from a woman aged 18-29 years in good health and CMV-seronegative. V usage is TRBV10-1 and J usage is TRBJ2-3, with D possibly being TRBD1 (6 bases). The sample consisted of PBMCs. The CDR3 spells CASSESYRESDTQYF. For the CDR3, the DNA is TGCGCCAGCAGTGAGTCGTACAGGGAGTCCGATACGCAGTATTTT.